Listed below are T cell receptor beta chains from one sample, sequenced in a study of blood T cells in healthy people across ages. Each CDR3 protein is one row after TCRdb ran MiXCR on the 5' RACE reads. The table records 800,000 or so distinct CDR3 sequences, 25% of them present only once. The same sample was also studied in work on T cells of mothers and their children.

Sample: blood. These receptors all stem from a boy aged 5-17 years in good health. Each CDR3 is given with its conserved first and last residue. Fields, in order: J gene, D gene, V gene, clone size, CDR3 protein, CDR3 DNA. The D gene is left open where the match is weak. Where a row states a size, it is once, few, many or the class of an expanded clone; other rows omit it.

j_gene: TRBJ2-3
d_gene: TRBD1
v_gene: TRBV28
abundance: few
CDR3aa: CASSIKTGTATDTQYF
CDR3nt: TGTGCCAGCAGCATAAAGACCGGGACAGCCACAGATACGCAGTATTTT

j_gene: TRBJ2-6
d_gene: -
v_gene: TRBV5-1
abundance: few
CDR3aa: CTSSLVGALTGANVLTF
CDR3nt: TGCACCAGCAGCTTGGTCGGCGCGCTCACTGGGGCCAACGTCCTGACTTTC

j_gene: TRBJ1-6
d_gene: -
v_gene: TRBV4-3
abundance: -
CDR3aa: CASSQDLGGDSPLHF
CDR3nt: TGCGCCAGCAGCCAAGATCTGGGAGGGGATTCACCCCTCCACTTT

j_gene: TRBJ2-1
d_gene: -
v_gene: TRBV28
abundance: -
CDR3aa: CASSFGFYNEQFF
CDR3nt: TGTGCCAGCAGTTTTGGATTTTACAATGAGCAGTTCTTC

j_gene: TRBJ1-1
d_gene: -
v_gene: TRBV4-3
abundance: -
CDR3aa: CASSQVMGGSMNTEAFF
CDR3nt: TGCGCCAGCAGCCAAGTGATGGGGGGGTCGATGAACACTGAAGCTTTCTTT

j_gene: TRBJ2-3
d_gene: -
v_gene: TRBV5-6
abundance: few
CDR3aa: CASSVYTLTSTDTQYF
CDR3nt: TGTGCCAGCAGCGTATATACACTAACTAGCACAGATACGCAGTATTTT

j_gene: TRBJ2-5
d_gene: TRBD2
v_gene: TRBV25-1
abundance: few
CDR3aa: CASSEWSLAGEQETQYF
CDR3nt: TGTGCCAGCAGTGAATGGAGCCTAGCGGGGGAACAAGAGACCCAGTACTTC

j_gene: TRBJ2-7
d_gene: TRBD2
v_gene: TRBV12-3/TRBV12-4
abundance: -
CDR3aa: CASSGLAGGSYEQYF
CDR3nt: TGTGCCAGCAGTGGACTAGCGGGAGGTTCCTACGAGCAGTACTTC

j_gene: TRBJ2-5
d_gene: TRBD2
v_gene: TRBV4-3
abundance: -
CDR3aa: CASSQGSGGLETQYF
CDR3nt: TGCGCCAGCAGCCAAGGGTCGGGAGGGCTAGAGACCCAGTACTTC

j_gene: TRBJ2-7
d_gene: TRBD2
v_gene: TRBV20-1
abundance: -
CDR3aa: CSAREPLAGRNEQYF
CDR3nt: TGCAGTGCTAGAGAACCACTAGCGGGCAGGAACGAGCAGTACTTC

j_gene: TRBJ2-3
d_gene: -
v_gene: TRBV20-1
abundance: few
CDR3aa: CSARQESTDTQYF
CDR3nt: TGCAGTGCTAGACAAGAGAGCACAGATACGCAGTATTTT

j_gene: TRBJ2-2
d_gene: -
v_gene: TRBV6-5
abundance: -
CDR3aa: CASGRPPAGELFF
CDR3nt: TGTGCCAGCGGGAGGCCGCCCGCCGGGGAGCTGTTTTTT

j_gene: TRBJ1-2
d_gene: TRBD1
v_gene: TRBV12-3/TRBV12-4
abundance: -
CDR3aa: CASTYDRGYYGYTF
CDR3nt: TGTGCCAGCACCTACGACAGGGGATACTATGGCTACACCTTC